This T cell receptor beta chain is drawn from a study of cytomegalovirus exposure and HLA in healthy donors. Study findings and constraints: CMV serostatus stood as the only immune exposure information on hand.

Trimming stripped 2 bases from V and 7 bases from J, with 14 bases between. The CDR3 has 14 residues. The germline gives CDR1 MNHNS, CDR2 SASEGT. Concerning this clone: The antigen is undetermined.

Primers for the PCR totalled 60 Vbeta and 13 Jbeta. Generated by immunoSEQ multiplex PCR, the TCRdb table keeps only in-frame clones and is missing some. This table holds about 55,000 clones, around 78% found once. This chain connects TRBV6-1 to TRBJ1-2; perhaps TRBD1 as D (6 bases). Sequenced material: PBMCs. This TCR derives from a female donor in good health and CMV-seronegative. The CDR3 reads CASSESGARCGYTF. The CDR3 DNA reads TGTGCCAGCAGTGAATCAGGGGCGCGTTGTGGCTACACCTTC.